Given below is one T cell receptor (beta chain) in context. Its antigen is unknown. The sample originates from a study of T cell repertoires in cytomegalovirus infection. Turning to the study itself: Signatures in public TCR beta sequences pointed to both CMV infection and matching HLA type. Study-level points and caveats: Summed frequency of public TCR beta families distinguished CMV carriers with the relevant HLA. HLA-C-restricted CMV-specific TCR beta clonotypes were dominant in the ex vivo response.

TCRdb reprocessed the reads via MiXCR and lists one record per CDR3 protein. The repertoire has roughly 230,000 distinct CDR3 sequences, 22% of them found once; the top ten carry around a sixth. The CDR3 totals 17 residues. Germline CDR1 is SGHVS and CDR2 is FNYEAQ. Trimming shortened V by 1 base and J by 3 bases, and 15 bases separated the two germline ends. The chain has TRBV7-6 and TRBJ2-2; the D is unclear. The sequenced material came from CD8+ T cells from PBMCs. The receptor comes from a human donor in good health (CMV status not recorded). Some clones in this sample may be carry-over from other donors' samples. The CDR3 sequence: CASSLVVLIQDTGELFF. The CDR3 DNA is TGTGCCAGCAGCTTAGTGGTTCTAATCCAGGACACCGGGGAGCTGTTTTTT.